Shown below are 20 T cell receptor beta chains from a single sample sequenced in a study of cytomegalovirus exposure and HLA in healthy donors. PCR amplification relied on 60 Vbeta primers (plus 13 Jbeta primers). Assay used: immunoSEQ multiplex PCR; TCRdb lists only in-frame clones, some missing. The table lists some 190,000 clones, roughly 80% of them singletons. The material sequenced was PBMCs. The receptors were sampled from a male donor in good health and CMV-seronegative.

This sequence joins TRBV5-1 and TRBJ2-7; 11 nucleotides line up with TRBD1. The V and J ends lost 0 bases and 3 bases, in that order; junction bases with no gene match: 2. CDR3 length: 15 residues. Germline CDR1 is SGHRS and CDR2 is YFSETQ. The CDR3: CASSLAGTGGYEQYF. CDR3 coding DNA: TGCGCCAGCAGCTTGGCCGGGACAGGGGGCTACGAGCAGTACTTC.

The rearrangement links TRBV7-2 to TRBJ2-3; 12 positions agree with TRBD1. Germline V lookup: CDR1 SGHTA, CDR2 FQGNSA. This CDR3 region has 18 residues. The V and J ends lost 3 bases and 4 bases, in that order; junction bases with no gene match: 11. The CDR3 spells CASSLISTGTGGADTQYF. The CDR3 DNA is TGTGCCAGCAGCTTGATTTCCACAGGGACAGGGGGCGCAGATACGCAGTATTTT.

The chain recombines TRBV7-2 with TRBJ1-6; weak D call: TRBD1 (6 bases). Germline V CDR1 and CDR2: SGHTA, FQGNSA. The V end lost 1 base, the J end lost 11 bases, and 12 bases lay between the germline ends. The length of the CDR3 is 14 residues. The CDR3 DNA reads TGTGCCAGCAGCTTAGAGGGGGACCTTCCACCCCTCCACTTT. Translating gives CASSLEGDLPPLHF.

The gene calls are TRBV7-2 and TRBJ2-1; a weak D match, TRBD1 (6 bases). Between the trimmed V and J ends, which lost 1 base and 8 bases, there was a span of 9 bases. Germline assignment: CDR1 SGHTA and CDR2 FQGNSA. CDR3 length: 13 amino acids. In nucleotides, the CDR3 is TGTGCCAGCAGCTTAGATCAGGGGTATGAGCAGTTCTTC. Encoded protein: CASSLDQGYEQFF.

This clone was counted between two and nine times. V is TRBV5-4 and J is TRBJ2-7; 9 positions agree with TRBD1. Germline CDR1 is SGHNT and CDR2 is YYREEE (reference sequence). The CDR3 spans 15 residues. J lost 3 bases, V lost 0 bases, and 4 bases had no gene match. The CDR3 loop reads CASSLGGQGFYEQYF. The CDR3, as DNA: TGTGCCAGCAGCTTGGGGGGACAGGGTTTCTACGAGCAGTACTTC.

The genes are TRBV27 and TRBJ2-7, with 13 bases aligning to TRBD2. The ends lost 7 bases at V and 6 bases at J; junction bases unmatched: 6. The germline CDR1 and CDR2 sequences are MNHEY and SMNVEV (reference sequence). This CDR3 comprises 14 residues. CDR3 in amino acids: CASTWTSGGSEQYF. In DNA form, the CDR3 reads TGTGCCAGCACCTGGACTAGCGGGGGTTCCGAGCAGTACTTC.

This clone has a single count. Other DNA sequences in this sample translate to the same CDR3. The V call is TRBV19, the J call TRBJ1-1; 7 bases align to TRBD1. The CDR3 is made up of 13 amino acids. Germline V gene sequence: CDR1 LNHDA, CDR2 SQIVND (reference sequence). V lost 4 bases to trimming and J lost 3 bases; unmatched junction nucleotides: 2. The CDR3, as DNA: TGTGCCAGTAGTAGGCAGGGGGACACTGAAGCTTTCTTT. This codes for CASSRQGDTEAFF.

This chain joins TRBV5-1 and TRBJ1-6; perhaps TRBD1 as D (6 bases). Germline CDR1 SGHRS, CDR2 YFSETQ. The CDR3 length is 14 residues. The ends were cut back, 3 bases at V and 6 bases at J, with 10 bases in the middle. The CDR3: CASSSTGLNSPLHF. The DNA for the CDR3 is TGCGCCAGCAGCTCGACAGGCCTTAATTCACCCCTCCACTTT. Full variable domain (missing parts from reference TRBV5-1 and TRBJ1-6): KAGVTQTPRYLIKTRGQQVTLSCSPISGHRSVSWYQQTPGQGLQFLFEYFSETQRNKGNFPGRFSGRQFSNSRSEMNVSTLELGDSALYLCASSSTGLNSPLHFGNGTRLTVT.

The table lists this clone with a count of one. The CDR3 region is CASSAFRGYEQYF. The CDR3 DNA reads TGTGCCAGTAGCGCTTTCAGGGGTTACGAGCAGTACTTC. The rearrangement joins TRBV19 to TRBJ2-7, with D possibly TRBD1 on 6 matching bases. CDR1 LNHDA and CDR2 SQIVND come from the germline V gene (reference sequence). The CDR3 sequence is 13 residues long. Trimming left V 6 bases short and J 4 bases short, with 13 bases between.

This chain connects TRBV11-2 to TRBJ2-7; TRBD2 agrees at 9 bases. CDR1 SGHAT and CDR2 FQNNGV come from the germline V gene. Trimming removed 4 bases from V and 5 bases from J; junction bases left unmatched: 21. The CDR3 has 19 amino acids. CDR3 loop: CASSSGLGGRASPSHEQYF. CDR3 DNA sequence: TGTGCCAGCAGCTCGGGACTAGGCGGGAGGGCCTCTCCTTCCCACGAGCAGTACTTC.

The sample holds one count of this clone. The chain employs TRBV25-1 and TRBJ2-2; D call uncertain. The germline CDR1 and CDR2 sequences are MGHDK and SYGVNS. The CDR3 sequence is 13 residues long. The V end was cut by 7 bases, the J end by 0 bases, with 6 bases between. This chain's CDR3 is CASNRANTGELFF. As DNA, the CDR3 is TGTGCCAGCAACCGGGCGAACACCGGGGAGCTGTTTTTT.

The chain recombines TRBV4-1 with TRBJ1-2; D may be TRBD1 (6 bases). The germline V gene has CDR1 MGHRA and CDR2 YSYEKL. Trimming shortened V by 1 base and J by 8 bases, and 14 bases separated the two germline ends. The CDR3 contains 14 residues. Here the CDR3 reads CASSQVGQRGGYTF. CDR3 DNA: TGCGCCAGCAGCCAAGTTGGACAGCGAGGAGGCTACACCTTC.

The chain couples TRBV5-1 to TRBJ2-7; 9 positions agree with TRBD1. V gave up 2 bases and J gave up 2 bases; unmatched junction bases: 2. Germline assignment: CDR1 SGHRS and CDR2 YFSETQ. The CDR3 is 14 amino acids. As DNA, the CDR3 is TGCGCCAGCAGCTTTAGGGACAGGGCCTACGAGCAGTACTTC. Translating gives CASSFRDRAYEQYF.

V and J are TRBV6-1 and TRBJ2-5; 8 bases match TRBD2. Germline values: CDR1 MNHNS, CDR2 SASEGT. CDR3 length equals 14 residues. V lost 6 bases, J lost 4 bases, and 7 bases stayed unmatched. This CDR3 reads CASRVTSGLETQYF. CDR3 DNA sequence: TGTGCCAGCAGAGTAACTAGCGGTCTAGAGACCCAGTACTTC.

This clone was recorded once. The V call is TRBV27, the J call TRBJ2-3; D remains unclear. V lost 0 bases and J 5 bases, leaving 15 bases between the germline ends. Germline lookup yields CDR1 MNHEY and CDR2 SMNVEV (reference sequence). The CDR3 is made up of 16 amino acids. For the CDR3, the DNA is TGTGCCAGCAGTTTATCTGGGCAGGCCTCGATAGATACGCAGTATTTT. It yields the protein CASSLSGQASIDTQYF.

The chain joins TRBV28 to TRBJ2-1; 10 positions agree with TRBD2. The V segment lost 5 bases and the J segment 4 bases; nucleotides outside the gene matches: 5. This CDR3 is built from 15 residues. Germline assignment: CDR1 MDHEN and CDR2 SYDVKM. The CDR3 here is CASSPRTSGYNEQFF. The CDR3 DNA follows: TGTGCCAGCAGTCCCAGGACTAGCGGTTACAATGAGCAGTTCTTC.

This chain uses TRBV6-5 with TRBJ2-1; D is unclear. From germline, CDR1 is MNHEY and CDR2 SVGAGI. The CDR3 runs to 14 residues. Trimming took 5 bases from V and 7 from J, leaving 15 bases between them. DNA of the CDR3: TGTGCCAGCAGTACCCGACATCCTCCAAATGAGCAGTTCTTC. Encoded protein: CASSTRHPPNEQFF.

The chain combines TRBV4-1 with TRBJ2-6, with D possibly TRBD2 on 7 matching bases. Trimming shortened V by 3 bases and J by 1 base, and 22 bases separated the two germline ends. Germline V gives CDR1 MGHRA, CDR2 YSYEKL. The length of the CDR3 is 20 residues. This CDR3 is CASSQAVGGGARSGANVLTF. The CDR3 region has the DNA TGCGCCAGCAGCCAGGCTGTCGGTGGGGGGGCAAGGTCTGGGGCCAACGTCCTGACTTTC.

This sequence joins TRBV5-1 and TRBJ2-7; D possibly corresponds to TRBD1 (5 bases). This CDR3 region has 12 residues. V gave up 3 bases and J gave up 6 bases, with 10 bases separating them. The germline V gene encodes CDR1 SGHRS and CDR2 YFSETQ. CDR3 loop: CASSSYRSEQYF. The DNA of the CDR3 is TGCGCCAGCAGCTCGTACAGGAGCGAGCAGTACTTC.

This chain joins TRBV15 and TRBJ2-1; a possible D gene is TRBD2 (7 bases). V was shortened by 0 bases and J by 6 bases, with 12 bases between the two germline ends. The CDR3 is 15 residues long. The germline V gene has CDR1 LNHNV and CDR2 YYDKDF (reference sequence). CDR3 bases: TGTGCCACCAGCAGAGATATTGCGGGGGCCAATGAGCAGTTCTTC. Encoded protein: CATSRDIAGANEQFF.